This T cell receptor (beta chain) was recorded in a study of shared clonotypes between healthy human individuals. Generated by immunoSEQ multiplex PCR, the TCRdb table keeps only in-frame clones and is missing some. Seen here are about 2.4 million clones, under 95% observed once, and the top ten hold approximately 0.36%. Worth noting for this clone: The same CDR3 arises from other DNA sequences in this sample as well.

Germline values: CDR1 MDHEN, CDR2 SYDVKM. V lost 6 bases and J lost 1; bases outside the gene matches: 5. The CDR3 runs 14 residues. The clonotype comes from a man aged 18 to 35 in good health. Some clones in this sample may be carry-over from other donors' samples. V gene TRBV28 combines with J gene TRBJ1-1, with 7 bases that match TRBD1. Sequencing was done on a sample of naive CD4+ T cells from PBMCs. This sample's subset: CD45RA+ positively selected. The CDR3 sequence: CASSSGTANTEAFF. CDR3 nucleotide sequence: TGTGCCAGCAGCTCCGGGACAGCGAACACTGAAGCTTTCTTT. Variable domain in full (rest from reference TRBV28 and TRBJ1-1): DVKVTQSSRYLVKRTGEKVFLECVQDMDHENMFWYRQDPGLGLRLIYFSYDVKMKEKGDIPEGYSVSREKKERFSLILESASTNQTSMYLCASSSGTANTEAFFGQGTRLTVV.